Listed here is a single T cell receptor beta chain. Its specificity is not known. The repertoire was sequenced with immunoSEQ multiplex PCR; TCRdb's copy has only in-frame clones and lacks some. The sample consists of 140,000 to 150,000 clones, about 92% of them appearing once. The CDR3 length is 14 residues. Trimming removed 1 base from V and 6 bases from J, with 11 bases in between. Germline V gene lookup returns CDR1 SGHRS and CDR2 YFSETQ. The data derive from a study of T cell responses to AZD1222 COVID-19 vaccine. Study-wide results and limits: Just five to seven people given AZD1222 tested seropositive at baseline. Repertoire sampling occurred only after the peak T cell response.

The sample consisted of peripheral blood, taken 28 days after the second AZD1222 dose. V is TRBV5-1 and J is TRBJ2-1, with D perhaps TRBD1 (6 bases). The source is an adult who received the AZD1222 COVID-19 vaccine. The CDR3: CASSLIQGVNEQFF. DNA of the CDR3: TGCGCCAGCAGCTTGATACAGGGAGTCAATGAGCAGTTCTTC.